The clone carrying this T cell receptor beta chain has a handful of counts. Its antigen remains unknown. The data were taken from a study of blood T cells in healthy people across ages. Across the whole study: About one barcoded TCR beta cDNA was captured per two T cells.

With a J-beta primer mix and a sample-barcoded 5' primer, a second PCR ran about 7 to 12 cycles. The authors tagged each cDNA molecule using a template-switch adaptor with 12 random nucleotides. Each of the samples gave a minimum of 2.5 million paired-end reads that contained CDR3. MiXCR was run by TCRdb on the 5' RACE reads, yielding one entry per CDR3 protein. The repertoire has 700,000 to 1,000,000 distinct CDR3 sequences, 40% to 50% of them found once; the top ten carry about 21%. CDR3 length: 17 residues. The germline V gene has CDR1 MNHEY and CDR2 SMNVEV (reference sequence). The ends were cut back, 0 bases at V and 0 bases at J, with 12 bases in the middle. The study's findings and limits: Older individuals had lower TCR beta diversity per million T cells (the decline was roughly linear).

Material for sequencing was blood. This chain connects TRBV27 to TRBJ1-5, with D unclear. The clonotype comes from a man between 60 and 75 years old in good health. The CDR3 region is CASSLSAASISNQPQHF. CDR3 nucleotides: TGTGCCAGCAGTTTATCGGCAGCAAGTATTAGCAATCAGCCCCAGCATTTT.